This TCR beta chain comes out of a study of T cell responses to AZD1222 COVID-19 vaccine. Study-level findings and limits: Regions left unmutated in variants are reportedly the target of nearly half of spike-specific TCRs. The donors showed a predominance of white British ancestry and of females, with possible underestimation of clonal diversity.

The trim removed 8 bases at V and 4 bases at J, leaving 5 bases unmatched. Germline values: CDR1 SGHTA, CDR2 FQGTGA. The CDR3 contains 13 residues. This clone was seen just once. What it recognizes is unknown. Some clones are missing from TCRdb's copy, which holds only in-frame ones; the method was immunoSEQ multiplex PCR. Of around 110,000 clones detected, around 88% appear once; the ten largest clones hold around 8.7%. This rearrangement joins TRBV7-3 to TRBJ1-1; 9 bases are a match to TRBD1. Sequenced material: peripheral blood, taken on day 0 of AZD1222 vaccination. The sequence was collected from an adult in good health. The CDR3 is CASGTGQGTEAFF. In DNA, the CDR3 is TGTGCCAGCGGCACGGGACAGGGCACTGAAGCTTTCTTT.